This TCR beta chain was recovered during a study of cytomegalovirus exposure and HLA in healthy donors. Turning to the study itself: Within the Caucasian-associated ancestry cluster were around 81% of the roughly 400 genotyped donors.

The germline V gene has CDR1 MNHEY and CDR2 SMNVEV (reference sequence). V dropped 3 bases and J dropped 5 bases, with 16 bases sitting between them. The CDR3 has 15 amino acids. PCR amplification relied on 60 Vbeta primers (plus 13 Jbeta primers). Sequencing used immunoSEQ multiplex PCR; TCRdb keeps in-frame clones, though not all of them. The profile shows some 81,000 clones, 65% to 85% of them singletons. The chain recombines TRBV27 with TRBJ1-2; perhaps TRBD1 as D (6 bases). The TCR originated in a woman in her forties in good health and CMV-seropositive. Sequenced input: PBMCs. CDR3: CASSLDSLKSYGYTF. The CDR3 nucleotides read TGTGCCAGCAGTTTGGACAGCCTAAAGTCATATGGCTACACCTTC.